The rows below give T cell receptor beta chains drawn from one sample of a study of cytomegalovirus exposure and HLA in healthy donors. Repertoires were generated with immunoSEQ multiplex PCR, while TCRdb's copy carries only in-frame clones and drops some. The sample holds more than 95,000 clones; roughly 80% are singletons and the top ten take over 5.5%. Sequenced sample: PBMCs. The source is a woman aged 40 to 50 in good health and CMV-seronegative. The CDR3 runs from the conserved cysteine through the conserved F or W. Each record gives: clone size, V gene, J gene, D gene, CDR3 protein, CDR3 DNA. A D gene is named only where the DNA matches it firmly. Where a row states a size, it is once, few, many or the class of an expanded clone; other rows omit it.

-,TRBV7-3,TRBJ2-2,-,CASSPRGTGELFF,TGTGCCAGCAGCCCCAGGGGTACCGGGGAGCTGTTTTTT
-,TRBV28,TRBJ2-7,TRBD1,CASSSAGTGSDEQYF,TGTGCCAGCAGTTCCGCCGGGACAGGGTCTGACGAGCAGTACTTC
few,TRBV11-2,TRBJ1-5,-,CASSDSTAQPQHF,TGTGCCAGCAGCGACAGCACAGCACAGCCCCAGCATTTT
-,TRBV27,TRBJ2-7,TRBD1,CASSLSAGGPYEQYF,TGTGCCAGCAGTTTATCTGCAGGGGGCCCCTACGAGCAGTACTTC
-,TRBV6-5,TRBJ1-5,TRBD1,CASSYRDRVSNQPQHF,TGTGCCAGCAGTTACCGGGACAGGGTTAGCAATCAGCCCCAGCATTTT
-,TRBV5-6,TRBJ2-5,-,CASSQNERDNYQETQYF,TGTGCCAGCAGCCAAAATGAGCGGGACAACTACCAAGAGACCCAGTACTTC
-,TRBV6-5,TRBJ1-6,-,CASSLEGGTPLHF,TGTGCCAGCAGTTTGGAGGGGGGGACACCCCTCCACTTT
-,TRBV28,TRBJ2-5,-,CASSLPEGQETQYF,TGTGCCAGCAGTTTGCCGGAGGGACAAGAGACCCAGTACTTC
-,TRBV5-1,TRBJ2-1,TRBD1,CASSLAGQVLGEQFF,TGCGCCAGCAGCTTGGCCGGACAGGTCTTAGGTGAGCAGTTCTTC
-,TRBV5-6,TRBJ1-2,-,CASSPRAGDYGYTF,TGTGCCAGCAGCCCCCGCGCAGGGGACTATGGCTACACCTTC
-,TRBV7-2,TRBJ2-5,-,CASSLGQNQETQYF,TGTGCCAGCAGCTTAGGCCAGAACCAAGAGACCCAGTACTTC
-,TRBV7-6,TRBJ2-7,TRBD1,CASSLSGQGAYEQYF,TGTGCCAGCAGCTTGTCGGGACAGGGGGCCTACGAGCAGTACTTC